A selection of T cell receptor beta chains follows, all from one sample in a study of OX40 agonist ivuxolimab in advanced cancers. This table comes from immunoSEQ multiplex PCR, and its TCRdb copy is limited to in-frame clones, with some not included. The sample records over 80,000 clones, roughly nine tenths being singletons. This specimen consisted of CD4+ or CD8+ T cells sorted from blood, obtained in a trial of the OX40 agonist ivuxolimab. These TCRs come from an adult with an advanced solid tumor such as melanoma, head and neck, liver or kidney cancer. Both conserved end residues are trimmed from each CDR3. A D gene is named only where the DNA matches it firmly.

v_call: TRBV11-3; j_call: TRBJ2-7; d_call: -; cdr3_aa: ASTDGNSYEQY
v_call: TRBV4-1; j_call: TRBJ1-1; d_call: -; cdr3_aa: ASSQEGRARTEAF
v_call: TRBV7-9; j_call: TRBJ2-5; d_call: -; cdr3_aa: ASSLYTMGETQY
v_call: TRBV4-2; j_call: TRBJ2-1; d_call: -; cdr3_aa: ASSPGPNSNNEQF
v_call: TRBV7-8; j_call: TRBJ1-4; d_call: -; cdr3_aa: ASSLQRLQGSTNEKLF
v_call: TRBV6-1; j_call: TRBJ1-5; d_call: -; cdr3_aa: ASIPWGNQPQH
v_call: TRBV19; j_call: TRBJ1-4; d_call: -; cdr3_aa: ASSTEGARVEKLF
v_call: TRBV5-8; j_call: TRBJ2-1; d_call: -; cdr3_aa: ASSFSGSSYNEQF
v_call: TRBV2; j_call: TRBJ2-7; d_call: -; cdr3_aa: ASSELVGGLSYEQY
v_call: TRBV13; j_call: TRBJ2-1; d_call: -; cdr3_aa: ASSPATQREQF
v_call: TRBV12-5; j_call: TRBJ2-5; d_call: -; cdr3_aa: ASGLGTGKSTETQY
v_call: TRBV7-9; j_call: TRBJ1-6; d_call: -; cdr3_aa: ASSSAGTSSTSPLH
v_call: TRBV4-1; j_call: TRBJ2-7; d_call: -; cdr3_aa: ASSQGYRVGYEQY
v_call: TRBV18; j_call: TRBJ1-3; d_call: -; cdr3_aa: ASSERGALSGNTIY
v_call: TRBV19; j_call: TRBJ1-5; d_call: -; cdr3_aa: ASSIETGRQPQH
v_call: TRBV7-9; j_call: TRBJ1-6; d_call: TRBD1; cdr3_aa: ASLGGRGYSPLH
v_call: TRBV6-1; j_call: TRBJ2-2; d_call: -; cdr3_aa: ASLRQAGGELF
v_call: TRBV7-3; j_call: TRBJ2-4; d_call: TRBD2; cdr3_aa: ASSLGGFGAKNIQY
v_call: TRBV5-8; j_call: TRBJ1-1; d_call: TRBD1; cdr3_aa: ASSFLPTGEAEAF